The clone carrying this T cell receptor (beta chain) was observed many times. This sample is part of a study of regulatory T cells in long-lasting Graves disease. Time point in this sample: newly diagnosed GD, antithyroid drugs for less than 3 months. There was RNA extracted from PBMCs, and the TCR library was made from it. The ends were cut back, 4 bases at V and 4 bases at J, with 14 bases in the middle. The CDR3 contains 15 residues. CDR1 and CDR2 from the germline V gene are SEHNR and FQNEAQ (reference sequence). Investigators prepared the TCR beta libraries by applying iRepertoire HTBI primers and Arm-PCR of CDR3 regions. Using its own MiXCR run on the multiplex PCR reads, TCRdb lists one record per CDR3 protein. The table lists around 400,000 distinct CDR3 sequences, about a sixth of them singletons.

This chain joins TRBV7-9 and TRBJ2-1, with TRBD1 as a possible D gene (6 bases). This specimen was peripheral blood mononuclear cells (PBMCs), taken at new diagnosis, from a patient treated with antithyroid drugs. The sequence derives from a female donor with Graves disease. This chain's CDR3 is CASSSIHRVYNEQFF. The CDR3 region has the DNA TGTGCCAGCAGCTCCATTCACAGGGTTTACAATGAGCAGTTCTTC. The variable domain in full, completed from reference TRBV7-9 and TRBJ2-1, reads DTGVSQNPRHKITKRGQNVTFRCDPISEHNRLYWYRQTLGQGPEFLTYFQNEAQLEKSRLLSDRFSAERPKGSFSTLEIQRTEQGDSAMYLCASSSIHRVYNEQFFGPGTRLTVL.